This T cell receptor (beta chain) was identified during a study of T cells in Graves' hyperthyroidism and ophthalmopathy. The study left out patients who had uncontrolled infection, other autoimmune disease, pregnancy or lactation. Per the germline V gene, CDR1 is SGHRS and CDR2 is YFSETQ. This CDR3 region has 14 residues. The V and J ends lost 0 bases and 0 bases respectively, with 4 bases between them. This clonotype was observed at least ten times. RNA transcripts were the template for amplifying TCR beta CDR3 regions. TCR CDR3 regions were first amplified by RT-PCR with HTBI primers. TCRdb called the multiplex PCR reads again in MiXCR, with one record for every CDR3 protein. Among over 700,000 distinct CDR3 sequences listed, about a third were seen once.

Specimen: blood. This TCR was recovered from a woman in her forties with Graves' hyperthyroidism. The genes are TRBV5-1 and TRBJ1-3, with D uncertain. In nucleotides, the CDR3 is TGCGCCAGCAGCTTGGAGCCCTCTGGAAACACCATATATTTT. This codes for CASSLEPSGNTIYF.